This T cell receptor beta chain was found in a study of HIV-infected patients and healthy controls. Study overall: CD4 counts in about 90% of the 16 patients increased modestly yet significantly but stayed below normal.

Germline V gene sequence: CDR1 KGHSH, CDR2 LQKENI. Trimming removed 0 bases at V and 8 bases at J, with 19 bases between. CDR3 length: 16 amino acids. cDNA was made from approximately 500 ng RNA using alpha and beta constant primers. Alpha and beta chain libraries were made separately by chain-specific third strand synthesis with multiplexing indices. TCRdb analysed the 5' RACE reads with MiXCR anew, one entry per CDR3 protein. The table shows approximately 9,300 distinct CDR3 sequences, with over 5% occurring only once. The table lists this clonotype with many counts. Roughly three months, about 14 weeks, into antiretroviral therapy, follow-up blood was collected. All unsorted peripheral T cells were captured because whole blood was used without fractionation.

This chain connects TRBV18 to TRBJ1-1, with D maybe TRBD1 (6 bases). Material: blood, obtained during antiretroviral therapy. The TCR comes from an adult with HIV infection. The donor label of this sample is uncertain. The CDR3 protein is CASSPPGSGTQLEAFF. CDR3 bases: TGTGCCAGCTCACCACCGGGTTCAGGGACACAGCTCGAAGCTTTCTTT.